These 4 T cell receptor beta chains came from one sample sequenced in a study. TCRdb redid the calling of the 5' RACE reads with MiXCR, one entry per CDR3 protein. The sample shows roughly 50,000 distinct CDR3 sequences, roughly 15% of them seen only once. The sequenced material came from naive CD4+ T cells sorted from blood. The subset: naive CD4+ T cells, CD4+CD45RA+CD25-. The receptors originated from a female donor with breast cancer.

A note on this clonotype: A read error is likely, as this CDR3 ends without the conserved phenylalanine or tryptophan. The rearrangement joins TRBV7-2 to TRBJ2-7; TRBD2 might be the D (5 bases). This CDR3 contains 13 residues. V was pared by 2 bases and J by 6 bases, with 11 bases between. Germline V gives CDR1 SGHTA, CDR2 FQGNSA. The CDR3 region is CASSLKRSLEQYL. The CDR3, as DNA: TGTGCCAGCAGCTTAAAGCGGTCGCTCGAGCAGTACCTC.

This clonotype was counted ten times or more. The chain links TRBV20-1 to TRBJ2-5; no firm D call. Between the trimmed V and J ends, which lost 6 bases and 5 bases, there was a span of 16 bases. CDR1 and CDR2 (germline): DFQATT, SNEGSKA (reference sequence). The CDR3 has 13 amino acids. Written as DNA, the CDR3 is TGCAGTGCAATCAGCGAGAGTCCGGAGACCCAGTACTTC. Its translation: CSAISESPETQYF.

In its sample, this clonotype was seen a few times. The rearrangement uses TRBV5-1 and TRBJ2-7; either TRBD1 or TRBD2 may fit D (6 bases each). V was trimmed by 1 base and J by 3 bases, leaving 14 bases between them. The CDR3 sequence is 15 residues long. The germline CDR1 and CDR2 sequences are SGHRS and YFSETQ. CDR3 nucleotide sequence: TGCGCCAGCAGCTTGATCACCGGAGGGGGCTACGAGCAGTACTTC. It codes for CASSLITGGGYEQYF.

This clonotype was counted between two and nine times. V usage is TRBV5-1 and J usage is TRBJ1-1; D gene unclear. The CDR3 loop spans 15 amino acids. Between the trimmed V and J ends, which lost 4 bases and 1 base, there was a span of 14 bases. CDR1 is SGHRS and CDR2 is YFSETQ in the germline V gene. The CDR3 is CASSPAGGPNTEAFF. For the CDR3, the DNA is TGCGCCAGCAGCCCAGCCGGCGGGCCGAACACTGAAGCTTTCTTT.